This TCR beta chain was sequenced in a study of shared clonotypes between healthy human individuals. Across the whole study: Each donor had three CD4 naive, three CD4 memory, two CD8 naive and one CD8 memory plate.

General study points: Having only a few donors restricted how much genetic and exposure-history diversity was captured.

As to this clone: Its antigen is still unknown.

Assay: immunoSEQ multiplex PCR; the TCRdb copy retains only in-frame clones and omits some. This sample has millions of clones, with roughly 95% found just once. The germline V gene encodes CDR1 MNHEY and CDR2 SVGAGI. Trimming removed 6 bases from V and 3 bases from J; junction bases left unmatched: 10. This CDR3 contains 15 residues. Terminally differentiated effector memory CD45RA+ cells were left out of the naive CD8 fraction, which was CD45RO-negative and positively selected for CCR7. This rearrangement joins TRBV6-5 to TRBJ1-2, with 7 bases fitting TRBD1. Sequenced sample: naive CD8+ T cells sorted from blood. The receptor was derived from a man younger than 35 in good health. The CDR3 here is CASRTTGYGDYGYTF. CDR3 DNA sequence: TGTGCCAGCAGGACGACAGGGTACGGGGACTATGGCTACACCTTC.